This TCR beta chain was captured in a study of T cells in Graves' hyperthyroidism and ophthalmopathy. At the level of the study: Peripheral blood was collected at initial diagnosis, before any treatment.

The CDR3 regions of TCR beta were amplified from RNA transcripts. In the first-round RT-PCR of the TCR CDR3, the HTBI primer set was used. TCRdb re-derived calls from the multiplex PCR reads in MiXCR, one entry per CDR3 protein. The data show 380,000 or so distinct CDR3 sequences, 13% seen once. V was pared by 6 bases and J by 5 bases, with 13 bases between. The CDR3 is made up of 13 amino acids. CDR1 SGHTA and CDR2 FQGNSA come from the germline V gene. This clonotype was found many times. The chain links TRBV7-2 to TRBJ1-1; D is undetermined. The sequencing input was blood. The sequence derives from a man aged 30 to 45 with Graves' hyperthyroidism that later progressed to Graves' ophthalmopathy. The CDR3 spells CASSYSMVTEAFF. The CDR3 nucleotides are TGTGCCAGCAGTTACAGTATGGTTACTGAAGCTTTCTTT.